A single sample gave rise to the 29 T cell receptor beta chains below, sequenced in a study of STAT5B mutations in CD4+ large granular lymphocyte leukemia. Sequencing used immunoSEQ multiplex PCR; TCRdb keeps in-frame clones, though not all of them. This sample has tens of thousands of clones; around 63% occur once, and the top ten carry 1.5% to 2%. Sequenced sample: CD4+ T cells from blood buffy coats. Receptor source: a human donor in good health.

The V and J genes are TRBV28 and TRBJ2-4; the D is unclear. The germline V and J ends were trimmed by 7 bases and 0 bases, with 13 bases remaining between them. The germline gives CDR1 MDHEN, CDR2 SYDVKM. CDR3 size: 15 residues. CDR3 residues: CASTSGILAKNIQYF. As DNA, the CDR3 is TGTGCCAGCACTTCAGGTATTCTAGCCAAAAACATTCAGTACTTC.

There are a few counts of this clone. This rearrangement joins TRBV27 to TRBJ1-1; D is undetermined. Trimming pared 2 bases from V and 1 base from J, leaving 5 bases between. The CDR3 totals 13 residues. Germline CDR1 reads MNHEY; CDR2 reads SMNVEV (reference sequence). As DNA, the CDR3 is TGTGCCAGCAGTTTAAATCCGAACACTGAAGCTTTCTTT. This gives the protein CASSLNPNTEAFF.

The CDR3: CASSQELGPAGYNEQFF. CDR3 nucleotide sequence: TGCGCCAGCAGCCAAGAGCTAGGCCCGGCAGGATACAATGAGCAGTTCTTC. The chain has TRBV4-1 and TRBJ2-1; D is undetermined. CDR1 and CDR2 from the germline V gene are MGHRA and YSYEKL. This CDR3 has 17 amino acids. Trimming removed 0 bases from V and 4 bases from J, with 16 bases in between.

This sequence joins TRBV19 and TRBJ2-5; D perhaps matches TRBD2 (5 bases). This CDR3 comprises 13 residues. Germline CDR1 LNHDA, CDR2 SQIVND (reference sequence). Between the trimmed V and J ends, which lost 6 bases and 5 bases, there was a span of 13 bases. This CDR3 is CASRVPSGETQYF. The CDR3 DNA is TGTGCCAGTAGGGTCCCCAGCGGCGAGACCCAGTACTTC.

V usage is TRBV27 and J usage is TRBJ2-3, with a weak D call TRBD1 (5 bases). V lost 3 bases and J 3 bases, leaving 10 bases between the germline ends. This CDR3 contains 14 residues. Germline values: CDR1 MNHEY, CDR2 SMNVEV (reference sequence). CDR3 nucleotide sequence: TGTGCCAGCAGTTTCCTCAGGGTTACAGATACGCAGTATTTT. Residues: CASSFLRVTDTQYF.

J is TRBJ1-3 and V is TRBV19; no firm D call. Germline lookup yields CDR1 LNHDA and CDR2 SQIVND (reference sequence). The CDR3 totals 14 residues. The V end was cut by 3 bases, the J end by 3 bases, with 9 bases between. The CDR3 loop is CASSMQAIGNTIYF. DNA of the CDR3: TGTGCCAGTAGTATGCAGGCAATTGGAAACACCATATATTTT. The full variable domain, its missing parts supplied by reference TRBV19 and TRBJ1-3, is DGGITQSPKYLFRKEGQNVTLSCEQNLNHDAMYWYRQDPGQGLRLIYYSQIVNDFQKGDIAEGYSVSREKKESFPLTVTSAQKNPTAFYLCASSMQAIGNTIYFGEGSWLTVV.

The chain recombines TRBV29-1 with TRBJ2-3; 7 nucleotides match TRBD2. Germline V gene lookup returns CDR1 SQVTM and CDR2 ANQGSEA. Germline trimming cut 7 bases from V and 2 bases from J; bases unmatched to any gene: 9. This CDR3 region has 14 residues. CDR3 sequence reads: CSGDGSGATDTQYF. The CDR3 DNA follows: TGCAGCGGGGATGGAAGCGGGGCCACAGATACGCAGTATTTT.

The chain uses TRBV2 and TRBJ2-7; D possibly corresponds to TRBD2 (7 bases). The V gene's germline CDR1 is SNHLY and CDR2 FYNNEI. V lost 6 bases to trimming and J lost 4 bases, with 16 bases between them. The CDR3 totals 14 residues. The CDR3 bases are TGTGCCAGCAGCGCGGGAGAGGGGGGTTACGAGCAGTACTTC. It specifies CASSAGEGGYEQYF.

The chain joins TRBV11-1 to TRBJ1-1, with 9 bases matching TRBD1. J lost 3 bases, V lost 6 bases, and 11 bases had no gene match. Germline-derived CDR1 and CDR2 are SGHAT and FQDESV (reference sequence). The CDR3 is 16 residues long. CDR3 protein: CASSFGQGTGYTEAFF. The CDR3 bases are TGTGCCAGCAGTTTTGGACAGGGGACCGGATACACTGAAGCTTTCTTT.

This clone was counted between two and nine times. The chain employs TRBV2 and TRBJ1-5, with a tentative D call TRBD1 (5 bases). Germline V CDR1 and CDR2: SNHLY, FYNNEI. V lost 3 bases and J lost 6, with 12 bases in between. CDR3 length: 14 amino acids. DNA for the CDR3: TGTGCCAGCAGTGATGCCGGGAGGGGTCAGCCCCAGCATTTT. Residues: CASSDAGRGQPQHF.

The rearrangement joins TRBV11-3 to TRBJ2-7; 10 bases line up with TRBD1. CDR3 length equals 15 residues. The junction had 9 bases not matched to a gene; V was cut back by 5 bases and J by 5 bases. CDR1 SGHNT and CDR2 YENEEA come from the germline V gene. DNA of the CDR3: TGTGCCAGCAGCCCTTACCGGGACAGGGGCCACGAGCAGTACTTC. Amino acids: CASSPYRDRGHEQYF.

The chain uses TRBV25-1 and TRBJ1-1, with unresolved D. CDR1 MGHDK and CDR2 SYGVNS come from the germline V gene. V gave up 2 bases and J gave up 4 bases, with 8 bases separating them. CDR3 length: 13 amino acids. The CDR3 coding sequence is TGTGCCAGCAGTGAAGAAGGGTCCACTGAAGCTTTCTTT. Protein sequence: CASSEEGSTEAFF.

The chain is built from TRBV6-1 and TRBJ2-1; D is unresolved. The germline V and J ends were trimmed by 0 bases and 12 bases, with 6 bases remaining between them. The V gene's germline CDR1 is MNHNS and CDR2 SASEGT. The CDR3 contains 11 residues. CDR3 protein: CASSEALVQFF. In nucleotides, the CDR3 is TGTGCCAGCAGTGAAGCCCTGGTGCAGTTCTTC.

The chain links TRBV7-2 to TRBJ1-2; TRBD1 matches 10 bases. V trimming: 5 bases; J trimming: 2 bases; junction bases outside the gene matches: 2. Germline CDR1 SGHTA, CDR2 FQGNSA. CDR3 length equals 14 residues. The CDR3 region is CASSRDRGNYGYTF. CDR3 DNA: TGTGCCAGCAGCAGGGACAGGGGAAACTATGGCTACACCTTC.

The chain has TRBV18 and TRBJ2-7; D uncertain. Germline V gene data show CDR1 as KGHSH and CDR2 as LQKENI. Trimming removed 3 bases from V and 3 bases from J, with 6 bases in between. The CDR3 consists of 12 residues. CDR3 DNA sequence: TGTGCCAGCTCACCCCAAGACTACGAGCAGTACTTC. Translation: CASSPQDYEQYF.

This chain connects TRBV9 to TRBJ1-2; no clear D. The CDR3 runs 17 residues. The V and J ends lost 2 bases and 6 bases respectively, with 23 bases between them. The germline gives CDR1 SGDLS, CDR2 YYNGEE. The CDR3 spells CASSVTPSYLGGDGYTF. CDR3 DNA sequence: TGTGCCAGCAGCGTCACCCCCTCTTATTTGGGTGGGGATGGCTACACCTTC.

The V call is TRBV5-1, the J call TRBJ1-1, with TRBD1 as a possible D gene (5 bases). V was clipped by 3 bases and J by 1 base, with 16 bases between them. Germline lookup yields CDR1 SGHRS and CDR2 YFSETQ. This CDR3 contains 16 residues. The CDR3 DNA sequence: TGCGCCAGCAGCTCCGTGCCGGGGGAGGGGAACACTGAAGCTTTCTTT. As protein: CASSSVPGEGNTEAFF.

V is TRBV11-1 and J is TRBJ2-1; D gene unclear. Germline CDR1 SGHAT, CDR2 FQDESV (reference sequence). The CDR3 runs to 12 residues. V was cut by 2 bases and J by 3 bases, with 2 bases left in between. CDR3 protein: CASSLNYNEQFF. In DNA, the CDR3 is TGTGCCAGCAGCTTAAACTACAATGAGCAGTTCTTC.

The CDR3: CASRPPGISGNTIYF. The CDR3 DNA reads as TGCGCCAGCAGACCCCCGGGAATCTCTGGAAACACCATATATTTT. V is TRBV5-1 and J is TRBJ1-3, with D unclear. CDR1 SGHRS and CDR2 YFSETQ come from the germline V gene. CDR3 length: 15 residues. Trimming took 5 bases from V and 0 from J, leaving 12 bases between them.

The chain uses TRBV7-9 and TRBJ1-4, with 9 positions matching TRBD1. Germline V CDR1 and CDR2: SEHNR, FQNEAQ (reference sequence). The length of the CDR3 is 16 residues. The V gene end was trimmed by 4 bases and the J gene end by 8 bases; junction bases not matched to a gene: 11. CDR3 DNA: TGTGCCAGCAGCTCCGGGACAGGGAATCTGGGCGAAAAACTGTTTTTT. Its protein is CASSSGTGNLGEKLFF.

J is TRBJ1-2 and V is TRBV6-4; D is possibly TRBD1 (5 bases). The CDR3 loop spans 13 amino acids. V lost 10 bases to trimming and J lost 8 bases, with 20 bases between them. In germline, CDR1 is MRHNA, CDR2 SNTAGT. Here the CDR3 reads CATRGRTIVGYTF. In DNA, the CDR3 is TGTGCCACCAGAGGTCGGACAATTGTAGGCTACACCTTC.

In its sample, this clone was seen a few times. This chain links TRBV4-1 with TRBJ1-4; possibly TRBD1 for D (5 bases). The CDR3 totals 15 residues. CDR1 and CDR2 from the germline V gene are MGHRA and YSYEKL. V lost 1 base, J lost 6 bases, and 12 bases lay in between. CDR3 loop: CASSQGWGYDEKLFF. CDR3 in DNA: TGCGCCAGCAGCCAAGGGTGGGGGTATGATGAAAAACTGTTTTTT.

Here the CDR3 reads CASSIGQGVQETQYF. CDR3 nucleotides: TGTGCCAGTAGTATCGGACAGGGAGTACAAGAGACCCAGTACTTC. The V gene is TRBV19, the J gene TRBJ2-5, with TRBD1 identical over 8 bases. CDR1 LNHDA and CDR2 SQIVND come from the germline V gene (reference sequence). With V trimmed by 3 bases and J by 2 bases, 5 bases remained unmatched. CDR3 length equals 15 residues. Full variable domain (missing parts from reference TRBV19 and TRBJ2-5): DGGITQSPKYLFRKEGQNVTLSCEQNLNHDAMYWYRQDPGQGLRLIYYSQIVNDFQKGDIAEGYSVSREKKESFPLTVTSAQKNPTAFYLCASSIGQGVQETQYFGPGTRLLVL.

The chain links TRBV27 to TRBJ1-4; maybe TRBD1 (6 bases). The CDR3 extends over 15 amino acids. Germline-derived CDR1 and CDR2 are MNHEY and SMNVEV (reference sequence). V was shortened by 0 bases and J by 8 bases, with 13 bases between the two germline ends. Written as DNA, the CDR3 is TGTGCCAGCAGTTTATCGAGGGGGAGCGGAGAAAAACTGTTTTTT. Amino acids: CASSLSRGSGEKLFF.

The rearrangement uses TRBV7-6 and TRBJ1-1; D unclear. The CDR3 is 14 residues long. Germline CDR1 reads SGHVS; CDR2 reads FNYEAQ. V lost 5 bases, J lost 4 bases, and 14 bases lay in between. CDR3: CASSPTPRGTEAFF. The DNA of the CDR3 is TGTGCCAGCAGCCCCACACCCCGGGGCACTGAAGCTTTCTTT.

Comments on this clone: Germline and junction disagree at one end, which may indicate a read error. V is TRBV7-7 and J is TRBJ2-1; the match to TRBD2 covers 11 bases. The CDR3 length is 15 residues. Germline-derived CDR1 and CDR2 are SSHAT and FNYEAQ (reference sequence). CDR3 sequence: CASSSSGGLNNEQFF. CDR3 bases: TGTGCTAGCAGTTCTAGCGGGGGGCTAAACAATGAGCAGTTCTTC.

The chain is built from TRBV19 and TRBJ1-2; D gene ambiguous. The germline gives CDR1 LNHDA, CDR2 SQIVND (reference sequence). With 3 bases removed from V and 7 bases from J, the gap between germline ends came to 18 bases. The CDR3 spans 15 residues. The CDR3 DNA sequence: TGTGCCAGTAGTATTCGGCCCGCCAAGCCAGGTGGCTACACCTTC. Amino acid sequence: CASSIRPAKPGGYTF. Together with reference TRBV19 and TRBJ1-2, the CDR3 gives the full variable domain: DGGITQSPKYLFRKEGQNVTLSCEQNLNHDAMYWYRQDPGQGLRLIYYSQIVNDFQKGDIAEGYSVSREKKESFPLTVTSAQKNPTAFYLCASSIRPAKPGGYTFGSGTRLTVV.

V and J are TRBV4-1 and TRBJ1-2, with a weak D call TRBD1 (6 bases). CDR3 size: 17 residues. In germline, CDR1 is MGHRA, CDR2 YSYEKL. V was pared by 0 bases and J by 4 bases, with 18 bases between. CDR3 coding DNA: TGCGCCAGCAGCCAAGACAGGGACACCGACCACTCCTATGGCTACACCTTC. Protein product: CASSQDRDTDHSYGYTF.

The table lists this clone with a count of one. This chain joins TRBV9 and TRBJ2-2; 7 bases are shared with TRBD1. Germline V gives CDR1 SGDLS, CDR2 YYNGEE. Trimming cost V 0 bases and J 1 base; bases outside gene matches: 6. The length of the CDR3 is 17 residues. In DNA, the CDR3 is TGTGCCAGCAGCGTAGCTACAGGGGCCTTGAACACCGGGGAGCTGTTTTTT. Translating gives CASSVATGALNTGELFF.